This T cell receptor beta chain was observed in a study of shared clonotypes between healthy human individuals. Points from the study as a whole: Tissue TCR repertoires likely differ from these blood-only repertoires. Generation probabilities of non-shared clonotypes were lower (relative to those shared by all four donors). Generally, naive subsets came out with larger estimated richness than memory subsets.

Replicate PCRs run on sorted subsets employed 200 ng DNA, approximately 30,000 T cell genomes. The data were produced by immunoSEQ multiplex PCR, yet TCRdb's version contains in-frame clones alone and is incomplete. The data show just over 2,000,000 clones, with about 95% seen just once and more than 0.95% held by the top ten. The CDR3 has 15 amino acids. Germline lookup yields CDR1 MNHEY and CDR2 SVGAGI. Trimming at V came to 2 bases and at J to 2 bases, leaving 4 bases not matched to a gene. CD45RO-negative, CCR7-positively selected cells formed the naive CD8 fraction, excluding terminally differentiated effector memory CD45RA+ cells. The sample holds one count of this clone. Its antigen is unidentified.

The chain couples TRBV6-5 to TRBJ2-3; 7 bases are a match to TRBD1. Material for sequencing was naive CD8+ T cells sorted from blood. This sequence originates from a man aged 18 to 30 in good health. The CDR3 coding sequence is TGTGCCAGCAGTTACCTGGGACAGCACACAGATACGCAGTATTTT. Translated, it gives CASSYLGQHTDTQYF.